The 3 T cell receptor beta chains below were found in one sample sequenced in a study of Tregs in tolerant kidney transplant recipients. Using immunoSEQ multiplex PCR, the repertoire was profiled, and TCRdb retains in-frame clones only, with some absent. This table has 240,000 or so clones, roughly 80% appearing once. Sequencing was carried out using CD4+ T cells from blood. The receptors derive from a human donor in good health.

The chain has TRBV19 and TRBJ2-5; D may be TRBD1 (6 bases). Germline values: CDR1 LNHDA, CDR2 SQIVND (reference sequence). The CDR3 is 14 residues long. V lost 4 bases to trimming and J lost 5 bases, with 14 bases between them. The CDR3 reads CASSRTGFRETQYF. The DNA for the CDR3 is TGTGCCAGTAGTAGAACAGGGTTCAGGGAGACCCAGTACTTC.

V gene TRBV6-5 combines with J gene TRBJ1-5, with 7 bases aligning to TRBD1. Germline values: CDR1 MNHEY, CDR2 SVGAGI. Trimming at V came to 9 bases and at J to 4 bases, leaving 9 bases not matched to a gene. The CDR3 sequence is 14 residues long. In DNA form, the CDR3 reads TGTGCCAGTCATGGACAGGTGGTGAATCAGCCCCAGCATTTT. It is translated as CASHGQVVNQPQHF.

This chain joins TRBV7-8 and TRBJ1-2; no definite D call. This CDR3 is 16 amino acids long. The germline CDR1 and CDR2 sequences are SGHVS and FQNEAQ. V dropped 7 bases and J dropped 0 bases, with 18 bases sitting between them. The chain's CDR3 is CASNLGGNRANYGYTF. The CDR3 nucleotides read TGTGCCAGCAACCTCGGTGGAAATCGCGCTAACTATGGCTACACCTTC.